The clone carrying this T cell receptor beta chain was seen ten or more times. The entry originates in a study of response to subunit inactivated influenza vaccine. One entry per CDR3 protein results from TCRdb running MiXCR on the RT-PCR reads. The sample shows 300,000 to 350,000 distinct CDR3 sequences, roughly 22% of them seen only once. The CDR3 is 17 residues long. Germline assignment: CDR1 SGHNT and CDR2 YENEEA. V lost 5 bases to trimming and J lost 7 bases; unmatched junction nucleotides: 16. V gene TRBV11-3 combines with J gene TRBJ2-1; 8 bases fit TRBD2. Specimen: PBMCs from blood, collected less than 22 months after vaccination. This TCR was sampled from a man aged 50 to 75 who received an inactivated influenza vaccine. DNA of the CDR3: TGTGCCAGCAGCCAATACTACGGGGGGGCGATCGGGAATGAGCAGTTCTTC. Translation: CASSQYYGGAIGNEQFF. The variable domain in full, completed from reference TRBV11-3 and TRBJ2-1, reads EAGVVQSPRYKIIEKKQPVAFWCNPISGHNTLYWYLQNLGQGPELLIRYENEEAVDDSQLPKDRFSAERLKGVDSTLKIQPAELGDSAVYLCASSQYYGGAIGNEQFFGPGTRLTVL.